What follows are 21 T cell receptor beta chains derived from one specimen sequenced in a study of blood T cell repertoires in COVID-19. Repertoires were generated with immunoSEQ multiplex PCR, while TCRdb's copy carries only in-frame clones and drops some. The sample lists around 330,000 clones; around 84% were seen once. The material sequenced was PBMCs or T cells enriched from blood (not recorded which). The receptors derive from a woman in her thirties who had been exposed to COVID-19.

CDR3: CASSSLTDPYGYTF. The CDR3 region has the DNA TGCGCCAGCAGCTCCCTGACAGACCCCTATGGCTACACCTTC. V usage is TRBV5-1 and J usage is TRBJ1-2, with D tentatively TRBD1 (5 bases). V lost 3 bases to trimming and J lost 4 bases, with 13 bases between them. Germline V lookup: CDR1 SGHRS, CDR2 YFSETQ. The CDR3 covers 14 residues.

As DNA, the CDR3 is TGTGCCAAGTCGGGAGGGGTGGTCGCGGGAGGGAGCCACGAGCAGTACTTC. Amino acid sequence: CAKSGGVVAGGSHEQYF. V usage is TRBV2 and J usage is TRBJ2-7; 9 nucleotides align to TRBD2. Losses at the gene ends were 10 bases for V and 5 bases for J; bases not matched to a gene: 21. From germline, CDR1 is SNHLY and CDR2 FYNNEI. There are 17 residues in the CDR3.

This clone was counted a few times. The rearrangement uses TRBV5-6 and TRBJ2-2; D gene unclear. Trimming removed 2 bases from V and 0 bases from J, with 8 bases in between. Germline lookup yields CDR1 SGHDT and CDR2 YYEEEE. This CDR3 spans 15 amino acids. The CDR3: CASSFEAANTGELFF. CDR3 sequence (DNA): TGTGCCAGCAGCTTCGAGGCAGCGAACACCGGGGAGCTGTTTTTT.

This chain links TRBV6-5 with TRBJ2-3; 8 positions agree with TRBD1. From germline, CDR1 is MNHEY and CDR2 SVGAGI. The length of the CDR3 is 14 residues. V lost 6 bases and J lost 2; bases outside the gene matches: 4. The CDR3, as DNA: TGTGCCAGCAGCCCGACAGGGGTCACAGATACGCAGTATTTT. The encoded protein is CASSPTGVTDTQYF.

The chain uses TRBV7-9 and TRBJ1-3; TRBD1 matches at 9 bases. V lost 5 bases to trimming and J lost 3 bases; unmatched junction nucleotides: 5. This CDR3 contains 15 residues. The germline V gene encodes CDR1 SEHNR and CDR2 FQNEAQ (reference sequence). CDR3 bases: TGTGCCAGCAGCCCCGGGACAGGGCATGGAAACACCATATATTTT. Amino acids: CASSPGTGHGNTIYF.

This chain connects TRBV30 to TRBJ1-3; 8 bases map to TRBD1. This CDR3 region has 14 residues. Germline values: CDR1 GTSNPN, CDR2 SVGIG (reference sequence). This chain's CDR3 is CALQGASAGNTIYF. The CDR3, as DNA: TGTGCTCTGCAGGGGGCCTCCGCTGGAAACACCATATATTTT.

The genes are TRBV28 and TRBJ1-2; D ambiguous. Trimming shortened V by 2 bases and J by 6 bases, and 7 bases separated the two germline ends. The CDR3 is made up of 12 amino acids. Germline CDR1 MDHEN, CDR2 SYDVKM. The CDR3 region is CASSLLTDGYTF. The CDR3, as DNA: TGTGCCAGCAGTTTACTAACAGATGGCTACACCTTC.

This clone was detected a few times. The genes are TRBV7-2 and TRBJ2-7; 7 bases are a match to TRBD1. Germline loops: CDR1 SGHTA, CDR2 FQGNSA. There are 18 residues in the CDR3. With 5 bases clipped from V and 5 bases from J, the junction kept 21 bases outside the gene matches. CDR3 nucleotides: TGTGCCAGCAGCGATACTATTAAACCGGGACAGAACCGGGACGAGCAGTACTTC. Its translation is CASSDTIKPGQNRDEQYF. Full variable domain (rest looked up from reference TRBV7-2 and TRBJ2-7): GAGVSQSPSNKVTEKGKDVELRCDPISGHTALYWYRQSLGQGLEFLIYFQGNSAPDKSGLPSDRFSAERTGGSVSTLTIQRTQQEDSAVYLCASSDTIKPGQNRDEQYFGPGTRLTVT.

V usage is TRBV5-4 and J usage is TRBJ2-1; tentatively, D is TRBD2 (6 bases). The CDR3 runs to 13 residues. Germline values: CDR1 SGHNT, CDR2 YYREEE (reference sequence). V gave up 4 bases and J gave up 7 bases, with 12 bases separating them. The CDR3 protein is CASSPRRENEQFF. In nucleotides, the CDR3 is TGTGCCAGCAGCCCGCGCCGGGAGAATGAGCAGTTCTTC.

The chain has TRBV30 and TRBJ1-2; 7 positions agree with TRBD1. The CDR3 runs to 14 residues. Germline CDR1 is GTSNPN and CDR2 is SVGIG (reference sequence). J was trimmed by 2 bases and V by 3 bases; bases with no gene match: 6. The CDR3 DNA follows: TGTGCCTGGAGGGGAAGGGGACAGAACTATGGCTACACCTTC. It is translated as CAWRGRGQNYGYTF.

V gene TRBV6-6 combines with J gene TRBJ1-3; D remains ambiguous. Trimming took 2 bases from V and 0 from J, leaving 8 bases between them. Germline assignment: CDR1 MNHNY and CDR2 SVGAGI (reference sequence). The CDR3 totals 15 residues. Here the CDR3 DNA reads TGTGCCAGCAGTTACGGTCGGGGCTCTGGAAACACCATATATTTT. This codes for CASSYGRGSGNTIYF.

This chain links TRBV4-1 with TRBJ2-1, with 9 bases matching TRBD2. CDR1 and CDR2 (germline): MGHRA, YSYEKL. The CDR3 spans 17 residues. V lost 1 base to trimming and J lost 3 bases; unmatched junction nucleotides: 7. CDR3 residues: CASSQGYGTSNYNEQFF. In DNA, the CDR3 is TGCGCCAGCAGCCAAGGGTACGGGACTAGCAACTACAATGAGCAGTTCTTC.

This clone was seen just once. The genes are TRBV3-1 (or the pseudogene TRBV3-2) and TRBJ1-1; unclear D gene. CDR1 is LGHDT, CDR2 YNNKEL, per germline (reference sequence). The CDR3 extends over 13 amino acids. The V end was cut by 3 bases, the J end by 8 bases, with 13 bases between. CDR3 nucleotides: TGTGCCAGCAGCCAGCTCTTTTCGGGGGAAGCTTTCTTT. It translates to CASSQLFSGEAFF.

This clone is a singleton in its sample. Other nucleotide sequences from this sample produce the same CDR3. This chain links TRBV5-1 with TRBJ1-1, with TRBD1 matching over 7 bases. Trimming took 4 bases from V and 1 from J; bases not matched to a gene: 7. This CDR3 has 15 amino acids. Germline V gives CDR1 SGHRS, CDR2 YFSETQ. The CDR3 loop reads CASSPRTGANTEAFF. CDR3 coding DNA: TGCGCCAGCAGCCCGCGGACAGGAGCGAACACTGAAGCTTTCTTT.

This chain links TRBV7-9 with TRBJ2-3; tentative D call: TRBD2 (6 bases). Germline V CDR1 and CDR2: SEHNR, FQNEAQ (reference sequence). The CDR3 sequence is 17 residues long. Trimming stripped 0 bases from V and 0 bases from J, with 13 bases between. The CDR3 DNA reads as TGTGCCAGCAGCTTAGCGGCTTTAGCGGTTAGCACAGATACGCAGTATTTT. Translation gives CASSLAALAVSTDTQYF.

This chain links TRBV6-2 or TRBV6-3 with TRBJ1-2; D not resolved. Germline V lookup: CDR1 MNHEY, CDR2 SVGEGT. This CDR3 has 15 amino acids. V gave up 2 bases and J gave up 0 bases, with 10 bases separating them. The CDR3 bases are TGTGCCAGCAGTTACGCGGTCAGAACTAACTATGGCTACACCTTC. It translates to CASSYAVRTNYGYTF.

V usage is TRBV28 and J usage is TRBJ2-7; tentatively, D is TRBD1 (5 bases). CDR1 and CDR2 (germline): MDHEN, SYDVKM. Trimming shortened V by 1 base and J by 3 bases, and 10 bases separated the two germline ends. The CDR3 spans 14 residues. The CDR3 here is CASSLSSGNYEQYF. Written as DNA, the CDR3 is TGTGCCAGCAGTTTATCGTCAGGGAACTACGAGCAGTACTTC.

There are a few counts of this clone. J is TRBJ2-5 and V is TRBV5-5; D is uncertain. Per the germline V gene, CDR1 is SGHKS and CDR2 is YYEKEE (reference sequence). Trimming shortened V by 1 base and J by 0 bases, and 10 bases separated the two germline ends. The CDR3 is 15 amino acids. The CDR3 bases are TGTGCCAGCAGCTTGTCAGCGTCTTACCAAGAGACCCAGTACTTC. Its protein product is CASSLSASYQETQYF.

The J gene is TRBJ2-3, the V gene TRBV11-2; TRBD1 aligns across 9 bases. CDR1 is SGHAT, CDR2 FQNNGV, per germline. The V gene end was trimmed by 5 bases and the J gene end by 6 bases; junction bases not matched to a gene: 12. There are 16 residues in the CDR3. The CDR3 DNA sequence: TGTGCCAGCAGCCACTCACAGGGGGCTGGAGGGGATACGCAGTATTTT. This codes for CASSHSQGAGGDTQYF.

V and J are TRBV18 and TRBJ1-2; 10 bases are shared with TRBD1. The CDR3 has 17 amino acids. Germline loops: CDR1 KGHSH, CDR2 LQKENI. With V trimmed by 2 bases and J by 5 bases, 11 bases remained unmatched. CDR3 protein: CASSPITGTGEIYGYTF. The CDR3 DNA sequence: TGTGCCAGCTCACCAATCACCGGGACAGGGGAAATATATGGCTACACCTTC.

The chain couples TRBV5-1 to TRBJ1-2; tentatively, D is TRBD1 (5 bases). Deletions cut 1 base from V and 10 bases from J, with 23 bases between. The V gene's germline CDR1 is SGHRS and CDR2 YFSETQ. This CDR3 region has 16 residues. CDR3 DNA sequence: TGCGCCAGCAGCTTGACCTTCACAGGCCAATACCCTGCCTACACCTTC. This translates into CASSLTFTGQYPAYTF.